The 12 T cell receptor beta chains in this list originate from one sample, sequenced in a study of early stage breast cancer tumors. The repertoire was sequenced with immunoSEQ multiplex PCR; TCRdb's copy has only in-frame clones and lacks some. The table includes 11,000 to 15,000 clones, approximately 88% detected once. Source material: normal breast tissue next to the tumor. These receptors originate from a person aged 25-39 years with breast cancer.

The chain has TRBV25-1 and TRBJ2-1, with 10 bases lining up with TRBD1. The CDR3 contains 15 residues. Trimming at V came to 6 bases and at J to 9 bases, leaving 11 bases not matched to a gene. Looked up from germline, CDR1 is MGHDK and CDR2 is SYGVNS. The CDR3 DNA sequence: TGTGCCAGCAGCACCGGGACAGGGGCGTTCGCTGAGCAGTTCTTC. Translating gives CASSTGTGAFAEQFF.

The chain has TRBV11-2 and TRBJ2-7; perhaps TRBD2 as D (6 bases). Germline values: CDR1 SGHAT, CDR2 FQNNGV. Between the trimmed V and J ends, which lost 6 bases and 0 bases, there was a span of 15 bases. The CDR3 spans 15 residues. CDR3 loop: CASRGVGSTSYEQYF. The CDR3 bases are TGTGCCAGCAGGGGGGTCGGGAGCACCTCCTACGAGCAGTACTTC.

J is TRBJ2-3 and V is TRBV9; the D gene could be TRBD1 or TRBD2 (6 bases each). Trimming took off 8 bases at V and 3 bases at J, with 19 bases between the two ends. The germline V gene encodes CDR1 SGDLS and CDR2 YYNGEE. The CDR3 consists of 15 residues. The CDR3 DNA follows: TGTGCCAGTTCTCGGGGGCCATCTTTAACAGATACGCAGTATTTT. Encoded protein: CASSRGPSLTDTQYF.

The chain links TRBV6-5 to TRBJ1-6; 9 positions agree with TRBD1. V shed 7 bases and J 8 bases; nucleotides not matched to a gene: 3. Germline CDR1 is MNHEY and CDR2 is SVGAGI. There are 13 residues in the CDR3. The CDR3, as DNA: TGTGCCAGCAATCGGGACAGGGATTCACCCCTCCACTTT. Amino acid sequence: CASNRDRDSPLHF.

This chain links TRBV7-2 with TRBJ2-7, with 7 bases fitting TRBD2. The CDR3 spans 14 residues. V dropped 5 bases and J dropped 7; count of bases not matched to a gene: 11. Germline assignment: CDR1 SGHTA and CDR2 FQGNSA. The CDR3 nucleotides are TGTGCCAGCAGCCGTGGGGGGAGGGCCGTAGAGCAGTACTTC. Residues: CASSRGGRAVEQYF.

This chain uses TRBV4-1 with TRBJ2-1, with TRBD1 as a possible D gene (6 bases). There are 17 residues in the CDR3. Trimming took off 0 bases at V and 7 bases at J, with 19 bases between the two ends. Germline V gene sequence: CDR1 MGHRA, CDR2 YSYEKL. The CDR3 DNA reads as TGCGCCAGCAGCCAAGATTCGGCCAGGGGAGATTGGAATGAGCAGTTCTTC. It is translated as CASSQDSARGDWNEQFF.

This rearrangement joins TRBV6-5 to TRBJ2-3; D call uncertain. The germline CDR1 and CDR2 sequences are MNHEY and SVGAGI. The CDR3 sequence is 15 residues long. Trimming pared 10 bases from V and 0 bases from J, leaving 17 bases between. The CDR3: CATSLVGFSTDTQYF. As DNA, the CDR3 is TGTGCCACGAGCCTGGTGGGGTTTAGCACAGATACGCAGTATTTT.

The rearrangement uses TRBV6-4 and TRBJ2-1, with no clear D. Between the trimmed V and J ends, which lost 11 bases and 0 bases, there was a span of 11 bases. CDR1 and CDR2 from the germline V gene are MRHNA and SNTAGT. The CDR3 is made up of 13 amino acids. The CDR3 DNA reads TGTGCCCGTAATCTTAGCTCCTACAATGAGCAGTTCTTC. Protein product: CARNLSSYNEQFF.

The J gene is TRBJ2-3, the V gene TRBV7-8; the D is unclear. The CDR3 extends over 15 amino acids. The V and J ends lost 4 bases and 0 bases respectively, with 11 bases between them. From germline, CDR1 is SGHVS and CDR2 FQNEAQ. Written as DNA, the CDR3 is TGTGCCAGCAGCTGGAGCAGGATTAGCACAGATACGCAGTATTTT. It encodes CASSWSRISTDTQYF.

The CDR3 sequence is CASSLSKREGSEQFF. In DNA form, the CDR3 reads TGTGCCAGTAGTCTATCTAAGCGGGAGGGCAGTGAGCAGTTCTTC. The chain links TRBV19 to TRBJ2-1; the match to TRBD2 covers 10 bases. This CDR3 comprises 15 residues. Germline lookup yields CDR1 LNHDA and CDR2 SQIVND (reference sequence). V shed 5 bases, J shed 9 bases, and the junction held 10 bases outside the gene matches.

The rearrangement joins TRBV5-1 to TRBJ1-2; D perhaps matches TRBD1 (6 bases). Trimming took off 4 bases at V and 0 bases at J, with 13 bases between the two ends. The CDR3 has 15 amino acids. The germline CDR1 and CDR2 sequences are SGHRS and YFSETQ. The CDR3 reads CASSPGDTSNYGYTF. CDR3 bases: TGCGCCAGCAGCCCCGGGGACACCTCTAACTATGGCTACACCTTC.

J is TRBJ2-2 and V is TRBV4-1; D remains ambiguous. V was cut by 1 base and J by 2 bases, with 8 bases left in between. This CDR3 spans 15 amino acids. The germline V gene has CDR1 MGHRA and CDR2 YSYEKL. The CDR3 DNA is TGCGCCAGCAGCCAAGGGCAATACAACACCGGGGAGCTGTTTTTT. It specifies CASSQGQYNTGELFF.